One sample yielded the 23 T cell receptor beta chains listed below, sequenced in a study of blood T cell repertoires in COVID-19. The assay was immunoSEQ multiplex PCR, and TCRdb's table has in-frame clones only and misses some. Of 140,000 to 150,000 clones in the sample, around 87% were seen once. Sample: peripheral blood. The receptors originated from an elderly man with acute or convalescent COVID-19.

Worth noting for this clone: Different DNA sequences within this sample yield the same CDR3. The chain employs TRBV5-1 and TRBJ2-1; 11 bases fit TRBD2. Germline-derived CDR1 and CDR2 are SGHRS and YFSETQ. The CDR3 is made up of 15 amino acids. V trimming: 4 bases; J trimming: 3 bases; junction bases outside the gene matches: 3. The CDR3 DNA reads as TGCGCCAGCAGCCTCGGACTAGCGGGCTACAATGAGCAGTTCTTC. The encoded protein is CASSLGLAGYNEQFF. The whole variable domain, filled in from reference TRBV5-1 and TRBJ2-1, reads KAGVTQTPRYLIKTRGQQVTLSCSPISGHRSVSWYQQTPGQGLQFLFEYFSETQRNKGNFPGRFSGRQFSNSRSEMNVSTLELGDSALYLCASSLGLAGYNEQFFGPGTRLTVL.

The rearrangement links TRBV5-1 to TRBJ2-3; possible D gene TRBD2, 6 bases. The V gene's germline CDR1 is SGHRS and CDR2 YFSETQ. The V gene lost 2 bases and the J gene lost 5 bases, with 18 bases spanning the gap. The length of the CDR3 is 16 residues. CDR3: CASSLTGESWEDTQYF. As DNA, the CDR3 is TGCGCCAGCAGCTTAACGGGGGAGAGCTGGGAAGATACGCAGTATTTT.

The chain joins TRBV3-1 (or the pseudogene TRBV3-2) to TRBJ2-2, with D hard to call. Germline V gene lookup returns CDR1 LGHDT and CDR2 YNNKEL (reference sequence). The CDR3 is made up of 12 amino acids. Trimming removed 4 bases at V and 6 bases at J, with 6 bases between. CDR3 amino acids: CASSLQAGELFF. In DNA form, the CDR3 reads TGTGCCAGCAGCCTACAAGCCGGGGAGCTGTTTTTT.

This clone came up once. V gene TRBV2 combines with J gene TRBJ1-3; D not certain. Looked up from germline, CDR1 is SNHLY and CDR2 is FYNNEI. The CDR3 contains 13 residues. The ends were cut back, 6 bases at V and 3 bases at J, with 9 bases in the middle. For the CDR3, the DNA is TGTGCCAGCAGCCCCAACGGTGGAAACACCATATATTTT. This gives the protein CASSPNGGNTIYF.

The table lists this clone with a count of one. The gene calls are TRBV6-5 and TRBJ2-7; D is perhaps TRBD2 (5 bases). Trimming cost V 7 bases and J 0 bases, with 7 bases left between them. The germline V gene encodes CDR1 MNHEY and CDR2 SVGAGI. CDR3 length equals 12 residues. The CDR3 reads CASTRDSYEQYF. As DNA, the CDR3 is TGTGCCAGCACACGGGACTCCTACGAGCAGTACTTC.

V and J are TRBV3-1 (or the pseudogene TRBV3-2) and TRBJ2-3, with a possible D match to TRBD2 (5 bases). The CDR3 loop spans 14 amino acids. Germline CDR1 reads LGHDT; CDR2 reads YNNKEL (reference sequence). Deletions cut 7 bases from V and 1 base from J, with 12 bases between. DNA for the CDR3: TGTGCCAGCAATTGGAGGATGGGCACAGATACGCAGTATTTT. It yields the protein CASNWRMGTDTQYF.

The chain has TRBV7-9 and TRBJ1-2; 12 bases align to TRBD1. With 1 base clipped from V and 2 bases from J, the junction kept 8 bases outside the gene matches. The CDR3 covers 18 residues. CDR1 and CDR2 (germline): SEHNR, FQNEAQ (reference sequence). CDR3 sequence: CASSLVWDRGRGNYGYTF. In DNA, the CDR3 is TGTGCCAGCAGCTTAGTGTGGGACAGGGGGCGCGGGAACTATGGCTACACCTTC.

This clone was picked up one time. The J gene is TRBJ1-5, the V gene TRBV24-1; 9 bases map to TRBD1. The V gene's germline CDR1 is KGHDR and CDR2 SFDVKD. V trimming: 4 bases; J trimming: 2 bases; junction bases outside the gene matches: 8. The CDR3 is made up of 17 amino acids. DNA for the CDR3: TGTGCCACCAGTGACCGACGGACAGGGGTCGGCAATCAGCCCCAGCATTTT. Residues: CATSDRRTGVGNQPQHF.

The chain employs TRBV24-1 and TRBJ2-2; 10 nucleotides align to TRBD2. With 7 bases clipped from V and 7 bases from J, the junction kept 8 bases outside the gene matches. Germline CDR1 is KGHDR and CDR2 is SFDVKD. The CDR3 totals 15 residues. Written as DNA, the CDR3 is TGTGCCACCAGAGGAGCGGGGGGGCCGGTCGGGGAGCTGTTTTTT. It yields the protein CATRGAGGPVGELFF.

The genes are TRBV7-9 and TRBJ1-1; D ambiguous. Looked up from germline, CDR1 is SEHNR and CDR2 is FQNEAQ (reference sequence). The CDR3 contains 13 residues. The V end was cut by 2 bases, the J end by 0 bases, with 4 bases between. The CDR3 is CASSLILNTEAFF. CDR3 nucleotides: TGTGCCAGCAGCTTAATCTTGAACACTGAAGCTTTCTTT.

This clone was counted between two and nine times. The chain carries TRBV24-1 and TRBJ2-5; no reliable D call. Germline CDR1 and CDR2: KGHDR and SFDVKD. Trimming took off 0 bases at V and 4 bases at J, with 11 bases between the two ends. The CDR3 totals 15 residues. The CDR3 region has the DNA TGTGCCACCAGTGATTTGGGCGAGGTAGCAGAGACCCAGTACTTC. Protein: CATSDLGEVAETQYF.

This clone was counted ten times or more. The V call is TRBV7-2, the J call TRBJ1-2; 9 bases match TRBD1. V trimming: 3 bases; J trimming: 2 bases; junction bases outside the gene matches: 4. The V gene's germline CDR1 is SGHTA and CDR2 FQGNSA. The CDR3 totals 15 residues. CDR3 coding DNA: TGTGCCAGCAGCTTTTCCGGGACAGGGAACTATGGCTACACCTTC. This encodes CASSFSGTGNYGYTF. Full variable domain (outside the CDR3, taken from reference TRBV7-2 and TRBJ1-2): GAGVSQSPSNKVTEKGKDVELRCDPISGHTALYWYRQSLGQGLEFLIYFQGNSAPDKSGLPSDRFSAERTGGSVSTLTIQRTQQEDSAVYLCASSFSGTGNYGYTFGSGTRLTVV.

The V and J genes are TRBV24-1 and TRBJ2-6; no definite D call. CDR3 length equals 16 residues. V dropped 1 base and J dropped 0 bases, with 6 bases sitting between them. The V gene's germline CDR1 is KGHDR and CDR2 SFDVKD. CDR3 sequence reads: CATSDFGSSGANVLTF. Written as DNA, the CDR3 is TGTGCCACCAGTGATTTTGGCAGCTCTGGGGCCAACGTCCTGACTTTC.

The chain recombines TRBV7-6 with TRBJ2-7, with 9 bases aligning to TRBD2. This CDR3 spans 15 amino acids. In germline, CDR1 is SGHVS, CDR2 FNYEAQ. V lost 3 bases to trimming and J lost 2 bases; unmatched junction nucleotides: 5. CDR3: CASSLGSGGAYEQYF. The CDR3 DNA reads as TGTGCCAGCAGCTTGGGTAGCGGGGGCGCCTACGAGCAGTACTTC. Supplemented by reference TRBV7-6 and TRBJ2-7, the full variable domain reads GAGVSQSPRYKVTKRGQDVALRCDPISGHVSLYWYRQALGQGPEFLTYFNYEAQQDKSGLPNDRFSAERPEGSISTLTIQRTEQRDSAMYRCASSLGSGGAYEQYFGPGTRLTVT.

This chain joins TRBV10-1 and TRBJ1-2; weak D call: TRBD1 (6 bases). Per the germline V gene, CDR1 is WNHNN and CDR2 is SYGVQD (reference sequence). There are 13 residues in the CDR3. V was pared by 3 bases and J by 5 bases, with 10 bases between. This chain's CDR3 is CASSDGQRYGYTF. The CDR3 region has the DNA TGCGCCAGCAGTGATGGACAGCGGTATGGCTACACCTTC.

The V gene is TRBV11-2, the J gene TRBJ1-3, with TRBD1 matching 7 bases. The germline CDR1 and CDR2 sequences are SGHAT and FQNNGV. The CDR3 is 16 residues long. The J segment lost 4 bases and the V segment lost 5 bases, leaving 11 bases of the junction unmatched. CDR3 DNA: TGTGCCAGCAGCCCAACCGACAGGGAGATAGGAAACACCATATATTTT. Its protein is CASSPTDREIGNTIYF.

This chain connects TRBV7-9 to TRBJ1-4; TRBD1 matches 8 bases. The CDR3 is 14 amino acids. Trimming cost V 5 bases and J 4 bases; bases outside gene matches: 3. Per the germline V gene, CDR1 is SEHNR and CDR2 is FQNEAQ (reference sequence). In nucleotides, the CDR3 is TGTGCCAGCAGCCCACAGGGGGGTAATGAAAAACTGTTTTTT. This codes for CASSPQGGNEKLFF.

The V call is TRBV5-1, the J call TRBJ1-1, with D maybe TRBD1 (6 bases). The CDR3 is 15 residues long. Germline V lookup: CDR1 SGHRS, CDR2 YFSETQ. V was clipped by 0 bases and J by 0 bases, with 9 bases between them. CDR3 in DNA: TGCGCCAGCAGCTTGGGGCAGGGGTTGAACACTGAAGCTTTCTTT. This codes for CASSLGQGLNTEAFF.

This clone was seen once. The V and J genes are TRBV5-6 and TRBJ2-7; TRBD1 matches 9 bases. From germline, CDR1 is SGHDT and CDR2 YYEEEE. V trimming: 3 bases; J trimming: 6 bases; junction bases outside the gene matches: 10. The length of the CDR3 is 15 residues. CDR3 DNA: TGTGCCAGCAGCTCACCCTCCGGGACAGGGAGCGAGCAGTACTTC. Amino acid sequence: CASSSPSGTGSEQYF.

CDR3 loop: CASSAQAVPNTEAFF. The DNA for the CDR3 is TGTGCCAGCAGTGCCCAGGCAGTACCGAACACTGAAGCTTTCTTT. This chain joins TRBV2 and TRBJ1-1; D is unresolved. The V gene lost 4 bases and the J gene lost 1 base, with 13 bases spanning the gap. Germline V lookup: CDR1 SNHLY, CDR2 FYNNEI. There are 15 residues in the CDR3. The whole variable domain, filled in from reference TRBV2 and TRBJ1-1, reads EPEVTQTPSHQVTQMGQEVILRCVPISNHLYFYWYRQILGQKVEFLVSFYNNEISEKSEIFDDQFSVERPDGSNFTLKIRSTKLEDSAMYFCASSAQAVPNTEAFFGQGTRLTVV.

This chain links TRBV5-4 with TRBJ1-2; TRBD1 aligns across 8 bases. The CDR3 loop spans 14 amino acids. The V and J ends lost 4 bases and 3 bases, in that order; junction bases with no gene match: 5. Germline-derived CDR1 and CDR2 are SGHNT and YYREEE (reference sequence). Written as DNA, the CDR3 is TGTGCCAGCAGCCTCCCGGGACAGGACTATGGCTACACCTTC. Its protein product is CASSLPGQDYGYTF.

The chain is built from TRBV5-5 and TRBJ1-6; TRBD1 aligns across 7 bases. J gave up 9 bases and V 9 bases, and 15 bases lay outside the gene matches. This CDR3 has 15 residues. Germline V gives CDR1 SGHKS, CDR2 YYEKEE (reference sequence). This CDR3 reads CATMETGSQGSPLHF. In DNA, the CDR3 is TGTGCCACTATGGAGACAGGGTCCCAGGGTTCACCCCTCCACTTT. The whole variable domain, filled in from reference TRBV5-5 and TRBJ1-6, reads DAGVTQSPTHLIKTRGQQVTLRCSPISGHKSVSWYQQVLGQGPQFIFQYYEKEERGRGNFPDRFSARQFPNYSSELNVNALLLGDSALYLCATMETGSQGSPLHFGNGTRLTVT.

The chain has TRBV5-6 and TRBJ2-2; D may be TRBD2 (6 bases). V lost 4 bases, J lost 7 bases, and 20 bases lay in between. This CDR3 has 16 residues. From germline, CDR1 is SGHDT and CDR2 YYEEEE. CDR3 residues: CASSPRQFSGGGELFF. The DNA for the CDR3 is TGTGCCAGCAGCCCTCGACAGTTTAGCGGTGGCGGGGAGCTGTTTTTT.